These 12 T cell receptor beta chains were all obtained from the same sample, sequenced in a study of control samples from healthy donors and cancer patients. Method: immunoSEQ multiplex PCR; TCRdb's copy keeps in-frame clones and lacks some. The profile shows more than 100,000 clones, 90% of them singletons. The source material was blood. These receptors were obtained from a man between 18 and 29 years old in good health.

The chain has TRBV5-6 and TRBJ2-1; D is unresolved. This CDR3 comprises 13 residues. Trimming removed 2 bases at V and 4 bases at J, with 7 bases between. Germline CDR1 and CDR2: SGHDT and YYEEEE. The CDR3, as DNA: TGTGCCAGCAGCTTAACGAGTTACAATGAGCAGTTCTTC. It codes for CASSLTSYNEQFF.

This chain connects TRBV3-1 (or the pseudogene TRBV3-2) to TRBJ1-5, with 7 nucleotides matching TRBD1. The CDR3 sequence is 16 residues long. The germline V gene has CDR1 LGHDT and CDR2 YNNKEL (reference sequence). V dropped 2 bases and J dropped 4; count of bases not matched to a gene: 8. CDR3 residues: CASSQTRTGSNQPQHF. The CDR3 DNA reads TGTGCCAGCAGCCAAACCCGGACAGGTTCAAATCAGCCCCAGCATTTT.

The rearrangement links TRBV7-9 to TRBJ1-2; TRBD1 matches 12 bases. V lost 5 bases and J lost 7; bases outside the gene matches: 8. Germline V gene data show CDR1 as SEHNR and CDR2 as FQNEAQ (reference sequence). This CDR3 is built from 15 residues. In DNA, the CDR3 is TGTGCCAGCAGCGCCTTGGGACAGGGGGCATCTGGCTACACCTTC. It specifies CASSALGQGASGYTF.

This clone appeared once. CDR3 protein: CATSRVQGEETQYF. In DNA form, the CDR3 reads TGTGCCACCAGCAGAGTTCAGGGGGAAGAGACCCAGTACTTC. The rearrangement uses TRBV15 and TRBJ2-5, with TRBD1 identical over 7 bases. Trimming took 1 base from V and 3 from J; bases not matched to a gene: 2. The CDR3 loop spans 14 amino acids. Germline values: CDR1 LNHNV, CDR2 YYDKDF (reference sequence).

The chain uses TRBV19 and TRBJ1-1; D gene unclear. The CDR3 spans 13 residues. Germline-derived CDR1 and CDR2 are LNHDA and SQIVND (reference sequence). Deletions cut 0 bases from V and 8 bases from J, with 10 bases between. This chain's CDR3 is CASSIESGREAFF. The CDR3 DNA follows: TGTGCCAGTAGTATAGAGTCCGGCAGAGAAGCTTTCTTT. Together with reference TRBV19 and TRBJ1-1, the CDR3 gives the full variable domain: DGGITQSPKYLFRKEGQNVTLSCEQNLNHDAMYWYRQDPGQGLRLIYYSQIVNDFQKGDIAEGYSVSREKKESFPLTVTSAQKNPTAFYLCASSIESGREAFFGQGTRLTVV.

This clone has a handful of counts. J is TRBJ2-1 and V is TRBV4-3; 9 positions match TRBD2. Trimming removed 0 bases from V and 6 bases from J; junction bases left unmatched: 6. The germline V gene encodes CDR1 LGHNA and CDR2 YSLEER. The CDR3 is 16 residues long. As DNA, the CDR3 is TGCGCCAGCAGCCAAGATTTTGGACTAGCGACCAATGAGCAGTTCTTC. It yields the protein CASSQDFGLATNEQFF.

The rearrangement links TRBV9 to TRBJ2-3, with D tentatively TRBD1 or TRBD2 (5 bases each). The V end lost 4 bases, the J end lost 3 bases, and 9 bases lay between the germline ends. The CDR3 consists of 13 residues. Germline V lookup: CDR1 SGDLS, CDR2 YYNGEE. The CDR3 bases are TGTGCCAGCAGCCCCTGGGGGACAGATACGCAGTATTTT. This codes for CASSPWGTDTQYF.

This clone has a handful of counts. This sequence joins TRBV5-6 and TRBJ1-2, with 10 bases identical to TRBD1. CDR1 is SGHDT and CDR2 is YYEEEE in the germline V gene. The CDR3 is 15 residues long. Trimming at V came to 0 bases and at J to 4 bases, leaving 3 bases not matched to a gene. This CDR3 is CASSLGQGASYGYTF. The CDR3 bases are TGTGCCAGCAGCTTGGGACAGGGGGCTAGCTATGGCTACACCTTC.

A word on this clone: The junction departs from the called germline gene at one end, perhaps through a read error. The sample holds other DNA sequences that translate to the same CDR3. V and J are TRBV19 and TRBJ1-1; D uncertain. CDR1 is LNHDA, CDR2 SQIVND, per germline (reference sequence). The CDR3 is 12 residues long. CDR3 coding DNA: TGTGCCAGCTGCGGCCTGAACACTGAAGCTTTTTTT. Translation: CASCGLNTEAFF.

The chain employs TRBV3-1 (or the pseudogene TRBV3-2) and TRBJ1-5; D may be TRBD1 (6 bases). CDR1 and CDR2 from the germline V gene are LGHDT and YNNKEL (reference sequence). Trimming took off 2 bases at V and 5 bases at J, with 22 bases between the two ends. CDR3 length: 18 residues. The CDR3 nucleotides are TGTGCCAGCAGCCAACGACCCGGGGGCACCCACAACGATCAGCCCCAGCATTTT. The encoded protein is CASSQRPGGTHNDQPQHF.

The chain carries TRBV9 and TRBJ1-5; TRBD1 matches at 8 bases. J was trimmed by 3 bases and V by 0 bases; bases with no gene match: 2. The V gene's germline CDR1 is SGDLS and CDR2 YYNGEE. The CDR3 is 15 amino acids. In DNA, the CDR3 is TGTGCCAGCAGCGTAGGACAGGGGAACAATCAGCCCCAGCATTTT. Translated, it gives CASSVGQGNNQPQHF. The whole variable domain, filled in from reference TRBV9 and TRBJ1-5, reads DSGVTQTPKHLITATGQRVTLRCSPRSGDLSVYWYQQSLDQGLQFLIQYYNGEERAKGNILERFSAQQFPDLHSELNLSSLELGDSALYFCASSVGQGNNQPQHFGDGTRLSIL.

The CDR3 nucleotides read TGCGCCAGCAACCCAGGGAACGGGAGTGCCCCCTACGAGCAGTACGTC. It is translated as CASNPGNGSAPYEQYV. This chain uses TRBV10-1 with TRBJ2-7, with TRBD2 as a possible D gene (6 bases). CDR1 and CDR2 from the germline V gene are WNHNN and SYGVQD (reference sequence). The V end lost 7 bases, the J end lost 2 bases, and 21 bases lay between the germline ends. The CDR3 loop spans 16 amino acids.